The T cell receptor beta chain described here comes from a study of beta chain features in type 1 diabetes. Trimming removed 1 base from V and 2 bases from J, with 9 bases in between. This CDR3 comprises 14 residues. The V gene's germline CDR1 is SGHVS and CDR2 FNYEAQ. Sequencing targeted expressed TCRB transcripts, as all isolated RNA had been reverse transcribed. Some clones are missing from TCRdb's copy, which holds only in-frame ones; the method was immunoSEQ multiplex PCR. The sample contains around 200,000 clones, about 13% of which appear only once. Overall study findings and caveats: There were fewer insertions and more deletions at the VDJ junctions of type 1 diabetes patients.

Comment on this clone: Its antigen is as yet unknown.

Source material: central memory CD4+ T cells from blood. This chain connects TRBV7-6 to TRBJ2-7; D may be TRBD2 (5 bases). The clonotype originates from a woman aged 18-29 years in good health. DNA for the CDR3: TGTGCCAGCAGCTTAGACGAGGGCCCCTACGAGCAGTACTTC. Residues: CASSLDEGPYEQYF.